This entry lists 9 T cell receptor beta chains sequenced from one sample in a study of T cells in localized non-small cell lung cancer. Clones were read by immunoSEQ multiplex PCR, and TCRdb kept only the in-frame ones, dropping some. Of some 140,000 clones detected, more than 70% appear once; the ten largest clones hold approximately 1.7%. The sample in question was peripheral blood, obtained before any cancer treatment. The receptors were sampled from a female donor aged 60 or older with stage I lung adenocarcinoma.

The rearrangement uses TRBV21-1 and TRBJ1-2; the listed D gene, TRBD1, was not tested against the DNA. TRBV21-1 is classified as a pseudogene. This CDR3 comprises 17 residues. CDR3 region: CASSKALDRGRDYGYTF. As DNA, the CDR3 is TGTGCCAGCAGCAAAGCGTTGGACAGGGGAAGGGACTATGGCTACACCTTC.

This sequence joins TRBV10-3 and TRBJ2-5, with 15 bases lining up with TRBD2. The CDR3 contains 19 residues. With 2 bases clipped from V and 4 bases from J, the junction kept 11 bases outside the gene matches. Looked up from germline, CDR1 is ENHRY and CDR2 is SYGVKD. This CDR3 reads CAISEHLPGLAGGTETQYF. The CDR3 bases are TGTGCCATCAGTGAGCATCTCCCGGGACTAGCGGGAGGAACAGAGACCCAGTACTTC.

CDR3 nucleotides: TGCGCCAGCAGCCAACCGCTTACAGGAAGGTTCGACGAGCAGTACTTC. As protein: CASSQPLTGRFDEQYF. The chain links TRBV4-1 to TRBJ2-7, with a weak D call TRBD1 (5 bases). The CDR3 runs 16 residues. The germline V and J ends were trimmed by 2 bases and 5 bases, with 19 bases remaining between them. In germline, CDR1 is MGHRA, CDR2 YSYEKL.

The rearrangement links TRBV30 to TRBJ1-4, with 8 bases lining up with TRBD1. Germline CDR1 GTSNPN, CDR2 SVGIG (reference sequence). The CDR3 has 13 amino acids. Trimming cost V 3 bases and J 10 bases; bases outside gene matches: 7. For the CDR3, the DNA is TGTGCCTGGAGCGACAGGGGTTTTGGAAAACTGTTTTTT. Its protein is CAWSDRGFGKLFF.

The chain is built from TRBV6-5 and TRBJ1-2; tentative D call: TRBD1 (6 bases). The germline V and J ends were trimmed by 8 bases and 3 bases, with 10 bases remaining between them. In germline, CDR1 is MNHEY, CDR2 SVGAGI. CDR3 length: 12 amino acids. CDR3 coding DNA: TGTGCCAGCTCACAGGGAGACTATGGCTACACCTTC. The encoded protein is CASSQGDYGYTF.

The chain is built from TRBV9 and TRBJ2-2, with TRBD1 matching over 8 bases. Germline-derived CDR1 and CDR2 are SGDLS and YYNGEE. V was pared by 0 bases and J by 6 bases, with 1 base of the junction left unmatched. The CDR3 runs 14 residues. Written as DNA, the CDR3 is TGTGCCAGCAGCGTAGGGGGACAGGCCGGGGAGCTGTTTTTT. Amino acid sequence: CASSVGGQAGELFF.

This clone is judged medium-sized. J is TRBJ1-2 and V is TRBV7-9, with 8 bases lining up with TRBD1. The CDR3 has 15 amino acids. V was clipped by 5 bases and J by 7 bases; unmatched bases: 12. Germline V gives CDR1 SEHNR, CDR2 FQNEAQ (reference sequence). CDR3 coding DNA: TGTGCCAGCAGCACAGTCAGGGGGCTAGGTAGTGGCTACACCTTC. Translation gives CASSTVRGLGSGYTF.

The CDR3 sequence is CAISGFGETQYF. In DNA form, the CDR3 reads TGTGCCATCAGTGGTTTCGGGGAGACCCAGTACTTC. The V call is TRBV10-3, the J call TRBJ2-5; D gene uncertain. Germline V CDR1 and CDR2: ENHRY, SYGVKD. Trimming removed 4 bases at V and 5 bases at J, with 8 bases between. CDR3 length equals 12 residues.

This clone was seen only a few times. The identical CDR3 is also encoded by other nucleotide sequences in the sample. CDR3 in DNA: TGCGCCAGCAGCCAGAGGCCTCTTAGGGCAACCTACGAGCAGTACTTC. Translating it yields CASSQRPLRATYEQYF. This chain links TRBV4-1 with TRBJ2-7; the D is unclear. The V end lost 3 bases, the J end lost 2 bases, and 17 bases lay between the germline ends. This CDR3 is 16 amino acids long. Germline V gene data show CDR1 as MGHRA and CDR2 as YSYEKL.